A single count supports the clone carrying this TCR beta chain. Its antigen is unknown. This sample was taken from a study of shared clonotypes between healthy human individuals. Study outcomes and limitations: Naive subsets typically showed greater estimated richness than memory subsets.

Naive CD8 cells were CD45RO-negative, positively selected for CCR7, excluding terminally differentiated effector memory CD45RA+ cells. Trimming cost V 5 bases and J 7 bases; bases outside gene matches: 14. This CDR3 comprises 16 residues. Germline V gene data show CDR1 as SGHTA and CDR2 as FQGTGA. The material for each subset, its genomic DNA, was split evenly across several immunoSEQ plates. Study processing details: ImmunoSEQ output held junction-only sequences without quality scores, so filtering differed. Libraries were prepared by immunoSEQ multiplex PCR; TCRdb keeps only in-frame clonotypes and omits some of them. D and trimming come from the DNA, and the V and J calls and clone size come from that table. Here the sample spans about 1.9 million clones, around 93% being singletons.

The sequenced sample consisted of naive CD8+ T cells from PBMCs. The sequence was collected from a man younger than 35 in good health. Some clones in this sample may be carry-over from other donors' samples. The gene calls are TRBV7-3 and TRBJ2-1, with TRBD2 matching over 7 bases. The DNA for the CDR3 is TGTGCCAGCAGCCTTGTAGGGGAGGGCCTCAGGAATGAGCAGTTCTTC. Its translation is CASSLVGEGLRNEQFF.